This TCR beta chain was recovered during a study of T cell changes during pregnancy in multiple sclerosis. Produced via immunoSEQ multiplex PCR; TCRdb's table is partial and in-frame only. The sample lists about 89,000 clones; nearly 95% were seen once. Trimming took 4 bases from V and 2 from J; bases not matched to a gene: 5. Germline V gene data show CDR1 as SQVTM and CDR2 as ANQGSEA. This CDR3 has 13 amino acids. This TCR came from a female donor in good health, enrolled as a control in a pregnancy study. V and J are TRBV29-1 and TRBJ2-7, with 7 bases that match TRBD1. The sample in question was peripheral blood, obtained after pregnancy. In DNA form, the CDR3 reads TGCAGCGTTGGAAGGACAGGCCCCTACGAGCAGTACTTC. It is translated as CSVGRTGPYEQYF.